The clone carrying this TCR beta chain was picked up many times. The antigen remains undetermined. This sample was included in a study of breast tumors, draining lymph nodes, adjacent tissues. In TCRdb, the multiplex PCR reads were re-called with MiXCR into one record per CDR3 protein. The repertoire holds 50,000 to 55,000 distinct CDR3 sequences, less than 55% seen once, with roughly a tenth in the top ten. The CDR3 spans 14 residues. The germline V and J ends were trimmed by 8 bases and 2 bases, with 14 bases remaining between them. The germline V gene encodes CDR1 MGHRA and CDR2 YSYEKL. General observations from the study: The data were judged consistent with most tumor T cells coming from lymph node and expanding in tumor. Compared with basal-like, luminal-like tumors shared significantly more repertoire with nontumor tissue.

The sequenced sample consisted of breast tumor tissue. This chain links TRBV4-1 with TRBJ2-3, with a weak D call TRBD2 (6 bases). The receptor was derived from a female donor with breast cancer. Some clones in this sample may be carry-over from other donors' samples. The CDR3 reads CASGSGPFTDTQYF. The CDR3 DNA reads as TGCGCCAGCGGTAGCGGCCCCTTCACAGATACGCAGTATTTT.